The 32 T cell receptor beta chains presented below share a single source sample, sequenced in a study of OX40 agonist ivuxolimab in advanced cancers. Using immunoSEQ multiplex PCR, the repertoire was profiled, and TCRdb retains in-frame clones only, with some absent. The repertoire holds about 99,000 clones, with roughly nine tenths as singletons. The sequencing here drew on CD4+ or CD8+ T cells sorted from blood, taken in a trial of the OX40 agonist ivuxolimab. These receptors were collected from an adult with an advanced solid tumor such as melanoma, head and neck, liver or kidney cancer.

The chain uses TRBV11-2 and TRBJ2-7, with 7 bases fitting TRBD1. Germline values: CDR1 SGHAT, CDR2 FQNNGV. The CDR3 consists of 15 residues. V lost 5 bases, J lost 2 bases, and 9 bases stayed unmatched. CDR3 DNA sequence: TGTGCCAGCAGCGTAGGGACAGTTGGCGCCTACGAGCAGTACTTC. Translated: CASSVGTVGAYEQYF.

The rearrangement uses TRBV19 and TRBJ1-1; TRBD1 agrees at 9 bases. Germline CDR1 reads LNHDA; CDR2 reads SQIVND (reference sequence). The CDR3 runs 15 residues. The V segment lost 3 bases and the J segment 4 bases; nucleotides outside the gene matches: 6. The CDR3 reads CASSMRGTGITEAFF. DNA for the CDR3: TGTGCCAGTAGTATGAGAGGGACAGGGATCACTGAAGCTTTCTTT.

The genes are TRBV7-2 and TRBJ2-7; 9 nucleotides agree with TRBD1. The V gene end was trimmed by 1 base and the J gene end by 3 bases; junction bases not matched to a gene: 4. CDR3 size: 15 residues. CDR1 SGHTA and CDR2 FQGNSA come from the germline V gene. CDR3 sequence reads: CASSLEQGAFYEQYF. Written as DNA, the CDR3 is TGTGCCAGCAGCTTAGAACAGGGGGCGTTCTACGAGCAGTACTTC.

The V call is TRBV28, the J call TRBJ1-5; 10 nucleotides match TRBD1. Per the germline V gene, CDR1 is MDHEN and CDR2 is SYDVKM. The CDR3 is 14 amino acids. Trimming took 5 bases from V and 7 from J; bases not matched to a gene: 5. The CDR3 DNA reads as TGTGCCAGCAGTGAAGACAGGGGGCAACAGCCCCAGCATTTT. Encoded protein: CASSEDRGQQPQHF.

This chain uses TRBV29-1 with TRBJ2-1, with TRBD1 matching 8 bases. Germline CDR1 is SQVTM and CDR2 is ANQGSEA. The CDR3 is 14 amino acids. The junction had 6 bases not matched to a gene; V was cut back by 7 bases and J by 1 base. The CDR3 DNA is TGCAGCGCGGCAACAGGGGGGTCCTACAATGAGCAGTTCTTC. Encoded protein: CSAATGGSYNEQFF.

This chain connects TRBV14 to TRBJ2-1; TRBD2 matches 11 bases. CDR3 length: 18 residues. Germline lookup yields CDR1 SGHDN and CDR2 FVKESK. Trimming at V came to 2 bases and at J to 3 bases, leaving 9 bases not matched to a gene. CDR3 residues: CASSQRFSGRALYNEQFF. The CDR3 nucleotides are TGTGCCAGCAGCCAACGCTTTAGCGGGAGGGCCCTCTACAATGAGCAGTTCTTC.

The chain joins TRBV4-1 to TRBJ2-1; TRBD1 is a possible D gene (5 bases). The CDR3 covers 15 residues. Trimming removed 0 bases at V and 9 bases at J, with 15 bases between. In germline, CDR1 is MGHRA, CDR2 YSYEKL. CDR3 in amino acids: CASSQDPVRALEQFF. As DNA, the CDR3 is TGCGCCAGCAGCCAAGATCCGGTCAGGGCGCTTGAGCAGTTCTTC.

V gene TRBV6-5 combines with J gene TRBJ2-5; D possibly corresponds to TRBD1 (6 bases). The CDR3 consists of 16 residues. V was cut by 4 bases and J by 2 bases, with 17 bases left in between. CDR1 is MNHEY and CDR2 is SVGAGI in the germline V gene. The CDR3 bases are TGTGCCAGCAGTTCGGTCTTGACAGGCCCGCAAGAGACCCAGTACTTC. This translates into CASSSVLTGPQETQYF.

This clone showed up just a few times. The rearrangement links TRBV6-5 to TRBJ1-5; possible D gene TRBD1, 5 bases. The CDR3 has 12 amino acids. Looked up from germline, CDR1 is MNHEY and CDR2 is SVGAGI. Trimming stripped 6 bases from V and 6 bases from J, with 9 bases between. The CDR3 region is CASSSGSQPQHF. Here the CDR3 DNA reads TGTGCCAGCAGCTCAGGGTCTCAGCCCCAGCATTTT.

The chain combines TRBV7-8 with TRBJ2-5; 12 nucleotides agree with TRBD2. Trimming cost V 5 bases and J 11 bases; bases outside gene matches: 12. This CDR3 spans 15 amino acids. The germline gives CDR1 SGHVS, CDR2 FQNEAQ. The CDR3 sequence is CASSPPTSGSLKQYF. The CDR3 coding sequence is TGTGCCAGCAGCCCCCCGACTAGCGGGAGTTTAAAGCAGTACTTC.

The chain links TRBV11-2 to TRBJ2-5; 11 bases are shared with TRBD2. CDR3 size: 16 residues. The V gene's germline CDR1 is SGHAT and CDR2 FQNNGV. With 1 base clipped from V and 4 bases from J, the junction kept 5 bases outside the gene matches. The CDR3 loop reads CASSLVVTSGRETQYF. The CDR3 nucleotides are TGTGCCAGCAGCTTAGTGGTCACTAGCGGGAGAGAGACCCAGTACTTC.

The rearrangement joins TRBV18 to TRBJ1-3; D remains unclear. Germline V gene lookup returns CDR1 KGHSH and CDR2 LQKENI. Trimming took off 3 bases at V and 2 bases at J, with 8 bases between the two ends. The CDR3 is 14 amino acids. CDR3 bases: TGTGCCAGCTCACCCCCCGTGGCTGGAAACACCATATATTTT. Amino acids: CASSPPVAGNTIYF. Supplemented by reference TRBV18 and TRBJ1-3, the full variable domain reads NAGVMQNPRHLVRRRGQEARLRCSPMKGHSHVYWYRQLPEEGLKFMVYLQKENIIDESGMPKERFSAEFPKEGPSILRIQQVVRGDSAAYFCASSPPVAGNTIYFGEGSWLTVV.

This clone was picked up one time. This chain joins TRBV7-2 and TRBJ2-7, with TRBD2 matching 10 bases. Germline CDR1 SGHTA, CDR2 FQGNSA. Trimming took 5 bases from V and 3 from J; bases not matched to a gene: 4. This CDR3 has 14 residues. This chain's CDR3 is CASSARTSGYEQYF. CDR3 in DNA: TGTGCCAGCAGCGCCAGGACTAGCGGCTACGAGCAGTACTTC.

The rearrangement uses TRBV5-4 and TRBJ2-7, with TRBD1 matching 9 bases. In germline, CDR1 is SGHNT, CDR2 YYREEE (reference sequence). V dropped 5 bases and J dropped 2; count of bases not matched to a gene: 5. The CDR3 covers 14 residues. The CDR3: CASRKGQGTYEQYF. The CDR3, as DNA: TGTGCCAGCAGGAAGGGACAGGGAACCTACGAGCAGTACTTC.

Here the CDR3 reads CASSLGGGLTGELFF. For the CDR3, the DNA is TGTGCCAGCAGCTTAGGCGGGGGGCTCACCGGGGAGCTGTTTTTT. V is TRBV7-3 and J is TRBJ2-2; 8 nucleotides align to TRBD2. Germline CDR1 is SGHTA and CDR2 is FQGTGA. This CDR3 has 15 residues. With 2 bases clipped from V and 4 bases from J, the junction kept 3 bases outside the gene matches. The full variable domain, its missing parts supplied by reference TRBV7-3 and TRBJ2-2, is GAGVSQTPSNKVTEKGKYVELRCDPISGHTALYWYRQSLGQGPEFLIYFQGTGAADDSGLPNDRFFAVRPEGSVSTLKIQRTERGDSAVYLCASSLGGGLTGELFFGEGSRLTVL.

This chain uses TRBV15 with TRBJ2-1; D might be TRBD1 (6 bases). The CDR3 covers 13 residues. Deletions cut 1 base from V and 8 bases from J, with 9 bases between. Looked up from germline, CDR1 is LNHNV and CDR2 is YYDKDF (reference sequence). The CDR3 loop is CATSRVQGHEQFF. The CDR3 region has the DNA TGTGCCACCAGCAGAGTACAGGGTCATGAGCAGTTCTTC.

This chain connects TRBV6-5 to TRBJ1-1; weak D call: TRBD1 (5 bases). Per the germline V gene, CDR1 is MNHEY and CDR2 is SVGAGI. The CDR3 loop spans 16 amino acids. Trimming took 0 bases from V and 7 from J, leaving 18 bases between them. CDR3 coding DNA: TGTGCCAGCAGTTACTCGATATCTCAGGGAACTGGTGAAGCTTTCTTT. Translating gives CASSYSISQGTGEAFF.

The rearrangement joins TRBV28 to TRBJ2-7; 12 bases align to TRBD1. The CDR3 covers 13 residues. Germline assignment: CDR1 MDHEN and CDR2 SYDVKM. J was trimmed by 5 bases and V by 8 bases; bases with no gene match: 4. The CDR3 reads CASLGQGAHEQYF. The CDR3 nucleotides are TGTGCCAGCCTGGGACAGGGGGCCCACGAGCAGTACTTC.

V gene TRBV19 combines with J gene TRBJ2-7; no clear D. CDR1 is LNHDA, CDR2 SQIVND, per germline (reference sequence). Between the trimmed V and J ends, which lost 4 bases and 2 bases, there was a span of 9 bases. The CDR3 sequence is 13 residues long. CDR3 residues: CASSNPGPYEQYF. Here the CDR3 DNA reads TGTGCCAGTAGTAACCCAGGACCCTACGAGCAGTACTTC.

The chain links TRBV6-6 to TRBJ2-7; D is possibly TRBD1 (6 bases). V was pared by 2 bases and J by 3 bases, with 17 bases between. Germline V CDR1 and CDR2: MNHNY, SVGAGI (reference sequence). This CDR3 is built from 16 residues. The CDR3 sequence: CASSYDPDRSLYEQYF. CDR3 in DNA: TGTGCCAGCAGTTACGATCCTGACAGGTCACTCTACGAGCAGTACTTC.

The chain combines TRBV7-2 with TRBJ2-1; no clear D gene. The germline V gene has CDR1 SGHTA and CDR2 FQGNSA. The CDR3 has 16 amino acids. Trimming took off 0 bases at V and 4 bases at J, with 13 bases between the two ends. Written as DNA, the CDR3 is TGTGCCAGCAGCTTAGCGGAAACAGCCTTATACAATGAGCAGTTCTTC. Residues: CASSLAETALYNEQFF. Combining the CDR3 with reference TRBV7-2 and TRBJ2-1 gives the whole variable domain GAGVSQSPSNKVTEKGKDVELRCDPISGHTALYWYRQSLGQGLEFLIYFQGNSAPDKSGLPSDRFSAERTGGSVSTLTIQRTQQEDSAVYLCASSLAETALYNEQFFGPGTRLTVL.

In this sample, this clone turned up once. V is TRBV5-1 and J is TRBJ2-7; the match to TRBD1 covers 10 bases. The CDR3 sequence is 15 residues long. The V gene end was trimmed by 0 bases and the J gene end by 6 bases; junction bases not matched to a gene: 6. CDR1 is SGHRS and CDR2 is YFSETQ in the germline V gene. In DNA form, the CDR3 reads TGCGCCAGCAGCTTGGCCGGGGACAGGGGACTCGAGCAGTACTTC. Translated: CASSLAGDRGLEQYF.

The V call is TRBV6-1, the J call TRBJ2-2; 8 bases map to TRBD2. Germline V CDR1 and CDR2: MNHNS, SASEGT. This CDR3 comprises 19 residues. V gave up 0 bases and J gave up 2 bases; unmatched junction bases: 11. The CDR3 sequence: CASSEALRAGASNTGELFF. The CDR3 region has the DNA TGTGCCAGCAGTGAAGCGCTTCGAGCGGGAGCCTCCAACACCGGGGAGCTGTTTTTT.

The chain carries TRBV10-1 and TRBJ2-7, with 10 nucleotides matching TRBD2. With V trimmed by 0 bases and J by 0 bases, 2 bases remained unmatched. The CDR3 covers 16 residues. The germline V gene has CDR1 WNHNN and CDR2 SYGVQD (reference sequence). The CDR3 nucleotides are TGCGCCAGCAGTGAGTCAGGGACTAGCGACTCCTACGAGCAGTACTTC. This sequence encodes CASSESGTSDSYEQYF.

This clone was counted a single time. The chain recombines TRBV5-1 with TRBJ2-1, with 9 bases lining up with TRBD2. Trimming took 4 bases from V and 10 from J; bases not matched to a gene: 12. The CDR3 is made up of 15 amino acids. Germline values: CDR1 SGHRS, CDR2 YFSETQ. The CDR3 nucleotides are TGCGCCAGCAGCCCCCGAGTAGCGGGAGAGGGGGAGCAGTTCTTC. Amino acid sequence: CASSPRVAGEGEQFF.

This chain joins TRBV11-2 and TRBJ1-5; no clear D gene. Germline V gene sequence: CDR1 SGHAT, CDR2 FQNNGV. V was trimmed by 5 bases and J by 3 bases, leaving 8 bases between them. The CDR3 is 13 amino acids. CDR3 bases: TGTGCCAGCAGCGTTGGTCACAATCAGCCCCAGCATTTT. Protein: CASSVGHNQPQHF.

The gene calls are TRBV9 and TRBJ2-5, with 8 nucleotides matching TRBD2. V lost 0 bases, J lost 2 bases, and 6 bases stayed unmatched. This CDR3 is built from 16 residues. Per the germline V gene, CDR1 is SGDLS and CDR2 is YYNGEE. CDR3 sequence: CASSVGVSGAQETQYF. Here the CDR3 DNA reads TGTGCCAGCAGCGTAGGGGTTAGCGGGGCACAAGAGACCCAGTACTTC.

This clone was seen just once. The chain couples TRBV27 to TRBJ1-5; 11 bases fit TRBD1. The germline V gene encodes CDR1 MNHEY and CDR2 SMNVEV (reference sequence). The V and J ends lost 8 bases and 6 bases, in that order; junction bases with no gene match: 0. This CDR3 has 12 residues. CDR3 coding DNA: TGTGCCAGCGGGACAGGGGGTCAGCCCCAGCATTTT. The encoded protein is CASGTGGQPQHF.

The chain employs TRBV10-3 and TRBJ2-7; 7 bases line up with TRBD1. The length of the CDR3 is 13 residues. Germline CDR1 reads ENHRY; CDR2 reads SYGVKD. Trimming removed 3 bases from V and 5 bases from J; junction bases left unmatched: 4. Here the CDR3 DNA reads TGTGCCATCAGTGAAAAGGGGGCGGACGAGCAGTACTTC. This codes for CAISEKGADEQYF.

In DNA form, the CDR3 reads TGTGCCAGCTCACCCGACAGCCTCGGCGAGCAGTACTTC. This gives the protein CASSPDSLGEQYF. This sequence joins TRBV18 and TRBJ2-7; tentative D call: TRBD1 (5 bases). Deletions cut 3 bases from V and 6 bases from J, with 12 bases between. CDR1 is KGHSH, CDR2 LQKENI, per germline. The CDR3 loop spans 13 amino acids. Variable domain in full (rest from reference TRBV18 and TRBJ2-7): NAGVMQNPRHLVRRRGQEARLRCSPMKGHSHVYWYRQLPEEGLKFMVYLQKENIIDESGMPKERFSAEFPKEGPSILRIQQVVRGDSAAYFCASSPDSLGEQYFGPGTRLTVT.

This clone was seen a single time. This chain joins TRBV19 and TRBJ2-7; the match to TRBD2 covers 11 bases. Germline V gene sequence: CDR1 LNHDA, CDR2 SQIVND (reference sequence). The CDR3 runs to 15 residues. Trimming cost V 5 bases and J 0 bases; bases outside gene matches: 3. CDR3 sequence reads: CASSVTSGSSYEQYF. Here the CDR3 DNA reads TGTGCCAGTAGTGTAACTAGCGGGAGCTCCTACGAGCAGTACTTC.

The chain links TRBV4-3 to TRBJ2-5; D may be TRBD2 (6 bases). Germline CDR1 reads LGHNA; CDR2 reads YSLEER. Trimming cost V 4 bases and J 5 bases, with 14 bases left between them. The CDR3 runs to 14 residues. This chain's CDR3 is CASSLGTGPETQYF. The CDR3 DNA reads as TGCGCCAGCAGCCTCGGGACTGGGCCGGAGACCCAGTACTTC.